Sequencing of this TCR beta chain was carried out in a study of blood T cell repertoires in COVID-19. At the level of the study: Samples of COVID-19 (acute and convalescent) were obtained from the United States, Italy and Spain. PBMCs, B-cell-depleted T cells, or T cells provided the cDNA or gDNA that made up the material.

Looked up from germline, CDR1 is SGHTA and CDR2 is FQGNSA. Trimming shortened V by 7 bases and J by 5 bases, and 11 bases separated the two germline ends. This CDR3 contains 13 residues. In the original analysis: The assay estimated nucleated cells by amplifying reference gene primers. This table comes from immunoSEQ multiplex PCR, and its TCRdb copy is limited to in-frame clones, with some not included. V and J calls and clone size come straight from that table; D and trimming were deduced from the DNA. The top ten hold under 5% of the sample, which has around 130,000 clones, around 85% seen once. The sequencing input was peripheral blood. The sequence was collected from a man aged 55 to 70 with acute or convalescent COVID-19. The J gene is TRBJ1-4, the V gene TRBV7-2; unclear D gene. The CDR3 DNA follows: TGTGCCAGCAATGAACAACTAAATGAAAAACTGTTTTTT. Translation: CASNEQLNEKLFF.